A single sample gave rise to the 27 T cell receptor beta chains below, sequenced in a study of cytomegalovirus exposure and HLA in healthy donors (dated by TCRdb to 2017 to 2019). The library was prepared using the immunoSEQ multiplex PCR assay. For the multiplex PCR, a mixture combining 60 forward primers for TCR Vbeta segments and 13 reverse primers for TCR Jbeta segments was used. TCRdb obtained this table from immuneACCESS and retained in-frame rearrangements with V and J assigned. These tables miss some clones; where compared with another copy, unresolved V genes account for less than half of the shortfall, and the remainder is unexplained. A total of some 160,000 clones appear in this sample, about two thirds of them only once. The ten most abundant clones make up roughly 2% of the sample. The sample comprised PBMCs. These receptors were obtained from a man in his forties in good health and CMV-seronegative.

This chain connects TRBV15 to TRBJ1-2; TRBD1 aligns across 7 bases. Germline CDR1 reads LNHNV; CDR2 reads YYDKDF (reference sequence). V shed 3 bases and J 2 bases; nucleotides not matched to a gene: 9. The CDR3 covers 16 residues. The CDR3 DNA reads TGTGCCACCAGCAGGGATACAGGGGTCCCCAACTATGGCTACACCTTC. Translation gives CATSRDTGVPNYGYTF.

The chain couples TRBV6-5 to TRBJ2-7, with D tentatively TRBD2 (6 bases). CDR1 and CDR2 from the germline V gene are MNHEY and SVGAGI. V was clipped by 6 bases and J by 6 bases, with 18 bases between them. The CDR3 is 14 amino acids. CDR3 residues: CASSRTGGASEQYF. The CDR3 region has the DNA TGTGCCAGCAGCCGAACAGGAGGGGCCTCCGAGCAGTACTTC.

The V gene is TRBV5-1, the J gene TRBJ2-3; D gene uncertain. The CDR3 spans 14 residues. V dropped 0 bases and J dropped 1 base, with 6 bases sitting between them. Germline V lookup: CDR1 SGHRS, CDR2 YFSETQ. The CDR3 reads CASSLVQRTDTQYF. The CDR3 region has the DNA TGCGCCAGCAGCTTGGTACAGCGCACAGATACGCAGTATTTT. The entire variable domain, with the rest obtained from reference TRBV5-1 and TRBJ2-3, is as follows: KAGVTQTPRYLIKTRGQQVTLSCSPISGHRSVSWYQQTPGQGLQFLFEYFSETQRNKGNFPGRFSGRQFSNSRSEMNVSTLELGDSALYLCASSLVQRTDTQYFGPGTRLTVL.

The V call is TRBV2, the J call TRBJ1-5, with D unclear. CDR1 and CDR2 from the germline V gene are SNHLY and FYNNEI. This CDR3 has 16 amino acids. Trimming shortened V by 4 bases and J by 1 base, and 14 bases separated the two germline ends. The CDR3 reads CASSGQAATSNQPQHF. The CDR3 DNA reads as TGTGCCAGCAGTGGTCAGGCTGCAACGAGCAATCAGCCCCAGCATTTT.

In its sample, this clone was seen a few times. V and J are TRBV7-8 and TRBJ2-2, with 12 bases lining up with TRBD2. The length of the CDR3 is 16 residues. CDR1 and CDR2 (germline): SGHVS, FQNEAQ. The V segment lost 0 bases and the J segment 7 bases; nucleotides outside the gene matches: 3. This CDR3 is CASSLARLAGDGELFF. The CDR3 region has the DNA TGTGCCAGCAGCTTAGCCCGACTAGCGGGGGACGGGGAGCTGTTTTTT.

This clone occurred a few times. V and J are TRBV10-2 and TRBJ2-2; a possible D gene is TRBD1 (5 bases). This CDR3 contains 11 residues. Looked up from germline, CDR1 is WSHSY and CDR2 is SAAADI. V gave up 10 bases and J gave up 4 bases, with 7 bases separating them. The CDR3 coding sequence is TGCGCCACCCAGGGCACCGGGGAGCTGTTTTTT. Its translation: CATQGTGELFF.

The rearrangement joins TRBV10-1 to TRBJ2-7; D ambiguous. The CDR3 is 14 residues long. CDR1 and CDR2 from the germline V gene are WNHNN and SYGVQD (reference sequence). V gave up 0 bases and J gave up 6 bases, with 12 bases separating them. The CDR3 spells CASSESSQTGEQYF. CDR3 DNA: TGCGCCAGCAGTGAGTCGAGCCAAACGGGCGAGCAGTACTTC.

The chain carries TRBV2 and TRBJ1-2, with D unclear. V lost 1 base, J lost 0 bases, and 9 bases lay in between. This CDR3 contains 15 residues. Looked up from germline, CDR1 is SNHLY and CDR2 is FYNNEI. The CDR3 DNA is TGTGCCAGCAGTGAAGAGAGTCCGCCTAACTATGGCTACACCTTC. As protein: CASSEESPPNYGYTF.

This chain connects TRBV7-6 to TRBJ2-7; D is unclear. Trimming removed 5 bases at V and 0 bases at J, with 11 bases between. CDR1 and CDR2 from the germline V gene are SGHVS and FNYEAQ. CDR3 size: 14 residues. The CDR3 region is CASSTTESSYEQYF. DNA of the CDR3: TGTGCCAGCAGCACAACAGAGAGCTCCTACGAGCAGTACTTC.

CDR3 sequence (DNA): TGTGCCAGCAGTCTCCGGGGGTGGGACACTGAAGCTTTCTTT. This gives the protein CASSLRGWDTEAFF. The chain has TRBV28 and TRBJ1-1, with a weak D call TRBD1 (5 bases). The germline CDR1 and CDR2 sequences are MDHEN and SYDVKM. With 5 bases removed from V and 3 bases from J, the gap between germline ends came to 13 bases. The CDR3 has 14 amino acids. Drawing the rest from reference TRBV28 and TRBJ1-1, the complete variable domain is DVKVTQSSRYLVKRTGEKVFLECVQDMDHENMFWYRQDPGLGLRLIYFSYDVKMKEKGDIPEGYSVSREKKERFSLILESASTNQTSMYLCASSLRGWDTEAFFGQGTRLTVV.

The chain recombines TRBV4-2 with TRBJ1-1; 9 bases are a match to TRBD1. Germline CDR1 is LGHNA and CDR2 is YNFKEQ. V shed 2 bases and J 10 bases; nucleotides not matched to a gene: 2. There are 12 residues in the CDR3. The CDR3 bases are TGTGCCAGCAGCCAAAACAGGGGGCGAGCTTTCTTT. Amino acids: CASSQNRGRAFF.

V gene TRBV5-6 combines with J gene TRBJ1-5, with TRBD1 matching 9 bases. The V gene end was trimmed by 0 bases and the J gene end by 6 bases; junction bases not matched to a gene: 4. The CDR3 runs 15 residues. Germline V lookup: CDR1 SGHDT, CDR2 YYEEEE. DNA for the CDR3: TGTGCCAGCAGCTTGGGGACAGGGGCGGGTCAGCCCCAGCATTTT. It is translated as CASSLGTGAGQPQHF.

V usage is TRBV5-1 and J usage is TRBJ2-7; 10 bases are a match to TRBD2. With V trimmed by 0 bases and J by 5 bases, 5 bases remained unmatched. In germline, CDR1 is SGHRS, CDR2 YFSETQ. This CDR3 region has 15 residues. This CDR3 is CASSLVVAGGNEQYF. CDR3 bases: TGCGCCAGCAGCTTGGTAGTAGCGGGGGGAAACGAGCAGTACTTC.

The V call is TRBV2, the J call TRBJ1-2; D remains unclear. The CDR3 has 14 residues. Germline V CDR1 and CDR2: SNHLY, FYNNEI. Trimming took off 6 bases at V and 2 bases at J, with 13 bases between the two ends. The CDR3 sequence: CASSPDPRNYGYTF. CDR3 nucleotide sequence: TGTGCCAGCAGCCCAGATCCTCGAAACTATGGCTACACCTTC. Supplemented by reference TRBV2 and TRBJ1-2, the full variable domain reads EPEVTQTPSHQVTQMGQEVILRCVPISNHLYFYWYRQILGQKVEFLVSFYNNEISEKSEIFDDQFSVERPDGSNFTLKIRSTKLEDSAMYFCASSPDPRNYGYTFGSGTRLTVV.

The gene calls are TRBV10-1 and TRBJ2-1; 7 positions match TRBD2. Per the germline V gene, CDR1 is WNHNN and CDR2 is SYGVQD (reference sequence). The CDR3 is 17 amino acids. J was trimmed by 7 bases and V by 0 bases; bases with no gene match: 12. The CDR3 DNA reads TGCGCCAGCAGTGAGTCCCTGAGCGGGAACCCTTCTAATGAGCAGTTCTTC. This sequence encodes CASSESLSGNPSNEQFF.

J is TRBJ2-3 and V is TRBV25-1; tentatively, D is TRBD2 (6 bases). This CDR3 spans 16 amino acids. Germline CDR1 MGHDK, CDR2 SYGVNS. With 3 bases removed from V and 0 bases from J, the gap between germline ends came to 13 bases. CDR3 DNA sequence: TGTGCCAGCAGTGAGCTAGCGCCGACTAGCACAGATACGCAGTATTTT. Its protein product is CASSELAPTSTDTQYF.

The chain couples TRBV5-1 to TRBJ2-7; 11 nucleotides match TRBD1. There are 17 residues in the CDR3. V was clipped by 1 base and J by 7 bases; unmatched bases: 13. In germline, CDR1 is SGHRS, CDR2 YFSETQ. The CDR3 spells CASSLRTGGASLGEQYF. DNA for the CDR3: TGCGCCAGCAGCTTGCGGACAGGGGGCGCGTCTTTGGGAGAGCAGTACTTC.

CDR3 sequence reads: CASSGVTEAFF. The CDR3 DNA is TGTGCTAGTTCCGGGGTCACTGAAGCTTTCTTT. J is TRBJ1-1 and V is TRBV12-5; D call uncertain. The CDR3 contains 11 residues. The germline V and J ends were trimmed by 8 bases and 4 bases, with 8 bases remaining between them. The germline V gene has CDR1 LGHNT and CDR2 FRNRAP. Full variable domain (outside the CDR3, taken from reference TRBV12-5 and TRBJ1-1): DARVTQTPRHKVTEMGQEVTMRCQPILGHNTVFWYRQTMMQGLELLAYFRNRAPLDDSGMPKDRFSAEMPDATLATLKIQPSEPRDSAVYFCASSGVTEAFFGQGTRLTVV.

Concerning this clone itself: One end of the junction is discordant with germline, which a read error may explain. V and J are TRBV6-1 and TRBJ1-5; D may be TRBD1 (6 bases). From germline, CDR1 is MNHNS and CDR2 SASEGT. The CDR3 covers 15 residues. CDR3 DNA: TGTGCCAGCATTCAACAGGGTTCAGGCAATCAGCCCCAGAATTTT. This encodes CASIQQGSGNQPQNF.

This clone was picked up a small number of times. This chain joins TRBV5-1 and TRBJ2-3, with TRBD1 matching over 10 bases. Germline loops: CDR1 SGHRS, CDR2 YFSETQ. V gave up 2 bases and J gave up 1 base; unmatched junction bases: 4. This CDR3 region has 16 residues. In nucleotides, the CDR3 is TGCGCCAGCAGCTTCCGGGACAGGGGTCGCACAGATACGCAGTATTTT. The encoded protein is CASSFRDRGRTDTQYF.

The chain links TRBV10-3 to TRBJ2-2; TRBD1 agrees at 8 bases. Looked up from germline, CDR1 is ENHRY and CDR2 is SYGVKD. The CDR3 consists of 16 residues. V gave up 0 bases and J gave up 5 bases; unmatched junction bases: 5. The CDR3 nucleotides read TGTGCCATCAGTGAGTCGGTTCGGACAGGGACCGGGGAGCTGTTTTTT. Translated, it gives CAISESVRTGTGELFF.

CDR3 sequence (DNA): TGTGCCAGCAAAACCGGGACCGCAAGGGGGGAGCAGTACTTC. Its protein product is CASKTGTARGEQYF. The chain couples TRBV2 to TRBJ2-7; D is perhaps TRBD1 (6 bases). CDR3 length: 14 amino acids. The V gene lost 7 bases and the J gene lost 7 bases, with 20 bases spanning the gap. CDR1 SNHLY and CDR2 FYNNEI come from the germline V gene.

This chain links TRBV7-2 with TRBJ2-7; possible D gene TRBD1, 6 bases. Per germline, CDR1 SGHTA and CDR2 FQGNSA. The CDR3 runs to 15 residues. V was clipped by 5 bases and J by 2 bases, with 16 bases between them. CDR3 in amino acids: CASSPTGSYAYEQYF. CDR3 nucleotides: TGTGCCAGCAGCCCTACAGGGTCCTATGCCTACGAGCAGTACTTC.

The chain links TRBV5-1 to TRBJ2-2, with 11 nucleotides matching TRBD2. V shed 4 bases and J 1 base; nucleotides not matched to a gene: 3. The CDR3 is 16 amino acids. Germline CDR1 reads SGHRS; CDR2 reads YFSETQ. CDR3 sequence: CASSATSGRNTGELFF. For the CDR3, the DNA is TGCGCCAGCAGCGCTACTAGCGGGAGGAACACCGGGGAGCTGTTTTTT.

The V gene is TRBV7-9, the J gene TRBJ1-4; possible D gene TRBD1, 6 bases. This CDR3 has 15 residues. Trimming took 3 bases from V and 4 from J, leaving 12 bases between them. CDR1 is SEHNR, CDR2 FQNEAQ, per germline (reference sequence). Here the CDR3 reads CASSFSGHLNEKLFF. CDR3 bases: TGTGCCAGCAGCTTTTCGGGACACCTTAATGAAAAACTGTTTTTT.

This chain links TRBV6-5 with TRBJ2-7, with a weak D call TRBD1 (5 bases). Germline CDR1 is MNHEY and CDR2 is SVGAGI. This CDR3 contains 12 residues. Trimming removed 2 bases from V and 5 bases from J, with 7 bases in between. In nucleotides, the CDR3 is TGTGCCAGCAGTTACGGGGCTCACGAGCAGTACTTC. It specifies CASSYGAHEQYF.

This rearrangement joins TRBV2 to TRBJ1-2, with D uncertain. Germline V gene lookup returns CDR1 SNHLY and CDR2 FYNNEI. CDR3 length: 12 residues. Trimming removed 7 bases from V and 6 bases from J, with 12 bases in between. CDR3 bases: TGTGCCAGCACCCAAGAGGGCCATGGCTACACCTTC. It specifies CASTQEGHGYTF.